These 16 T cell receptor beta chains originate from one sample sequenced in a study of tumor-infiltrating lymphocytes in primary liver carcinoma (dated by TCRdb to 2015 to 2018). Total RNA and DNA were co-extracted from roughly 20-30 mg of bulk tissue with the AllPrep DNA/RNA mini kit, without cell sorting. The sequencer listed for this sample is Illumina HiSeq 2500. Using a constant-region primer and ProtoScript II reverse transcriptase, TCRbeta-specific cDNA was reverse-transcribed from approximately 500 ng total RNA. TCRbeta libraries were built with three nested multiplex PCR rounds, a slightly modified ARM-PCR procedure. Each of the first two PCR rounds ran for about 10 cycles and used multiplex TRBV1-TRBV30 forward primers together with a Cbeta reverse primer. TCRdb ran its own pipeline on the public reads, namely fastp trimming at Q25 and MiXCR clone calling, and kept in-frame beta chains. Every entry covers one CDR3 protein and lists the most common genes and DNA from its rows. The sample profile shows 20,000 to 25,000 distinct CDR3 sequences; over 75% of them were found once. The top ten hold just under 40% of the sample.

The sequencing sample was made of liver tumor tissue from sampling region 1. The cell subset or site tag for this specimen amounts to: tumor region T1, superior pole. All receptors derive from a young woman with primary liver carcinoma and hepatitis B virus infection.

As to this clonotype: One end of the junction does not line up with germline, which may come from a read error. This chain joins TRBV11-2 and TRBJ1-5; TRBD1 matches at 8 bases. This CDR3 contains 15 residues. The V gene's germline CDR1 is SGHAT and CDR2 FQNNGV. CDR3 protein: CASILEGTGFQPQHF. In DNA form, the CDR3 reads TGTGCCAGCATCTTAGAGGGGACAGGTTTTCAGCCCCAGCATTTT.

This chain connects TRBV28 to TRBJ2-2; 8 bases match TRBD1. This CDR3 has 16 residues. CDR1 and CDR2 from the germline V gene are MDHEN and SYDVKM. V trimming: 5 bases; J trimming: 5 bases; junction bases outside the gene matches: 10. The CDR3 reads CASSPRGRGLTGELFF. The CDR3 DNA sequence: TGTGCCAGCAGTCCGCGGGGCAGGGGGCTGACCGGGGAGCTGTTTTTT. Together with reference TRBV28 and TRBJ2-2, the CDR3 gives the full variable domain: DVKVTQSSRYLVKRTGEKVFLECVQDMDHENMFWYRQDPGLGLRLIYFSYDVKMKEKGDIPEGYSVSREKKERFSLILESASTNQTSMYLCASSPRGRGLTGELFFGEGSRLTVL.

Regarding this clonotype: One end of the junction fails to match germline, which may point to a read error. The chain combines TRBV7-9 with TRBJ1-3; tentative D call: TRBD1 (6 bases). CDR3 length: 16 amino acids. Germline V gene sequence: CDR1 SEHNR, CDR2 FQNEAQ (reference sequence). CDR3 sequence reads: CSSSHPGQGSGNTIYF. Written as DNA, the CDR3 is TGTTCCAGCAGCCATCCGGGACAAGGCTCCGGAAACACCATATATTTT.

Turning to this clonotype: One junction end disagrees with the germline gene, perhaps due to a read error. CDR3 amino acids: CARREGNTEALF. The CDR3 nucleotides read TGTGCCCGCAGAGAGGGAAACACTGAAGCTTTATTT. The chain uses TRBV11-3 and TRBJ1-1; D remains unclear. The CDR3 contains 12 residues. Germline-derived CDR1 and CDR2 are SGHNT and YENEEA.

Of note for this clonotype: Compared with germline, one end of the junction differs, possibly owing to a read error. The chain has TRBV5-8 and TRBJ2-1; 8 nucleotides match TRBD1. The CDR3 is 13 residues long. The V gene's germline CDR1 is SGHTS and CDR2 YDEGEE. The CDR3 DNA is TGTGCCAGCAGCTCTGACAGGGGCAATAAGCAGTTCTTC. Protein: CASSSDRGNKQFF.

In its sample, this clonotype was seen many times. The chain combines TRBV4-3 with TRBJ1-2; a weak D match, TRBD1 (5 bases). V was shortened by 0 bases and J by 6 bases, with 14 bases between the two germline ends. Germline values: CDR1 LGHNA, CDR2 YSLEER. The CDR3 has 15 residues. The CDR3, as DNA: TGCGCCAGCAGCCAAGATTGGGGCAGGGTGAATGGCTACACCTTC. It yields the protein CASSQDWGRVNGYTF.

CDR3 protein: CASSQDAGSSCNAQFF. Written as DNA, the CDR3 is TGCGCCAGCAGCCAAGATGCGGGAAGCTCCTGCAATGCACAGTTCTTC. This rearrangement joins TRBV4-3 to TRBJ2-1, with a tentative D call TRBD2 (6 bases). The CDR3 is 16 amino acids. Germline CDR1 is LGHNA and CDR2 is YSLEER. V was shortened by 0 bases and J by 13 bases, with 22 bases between the two germline ends.

In the case of this clonotype: The junction and the germline gene differ at one end; a read error may be behind it. The rearrangement links TRBV11-3 to TRBJ1-1, with D perhaps matching TRBD1 (6 bases). The CDR3 runs 14 residues. CDR1 is SGHNT, CDR2 YENEEA, per germline. The chain's CDR3 is CASSLETGGAEAFF. In nucleotides, the CDR3 is TGTGCCAGCAGCCTAGAAACCGGGGGCGCTGAAGCTTTCTTT.

This clonotype was counted a few times. One base away lies a much larger clone, so this may be a sequencing read error. The chain uses TRBV9 and TRBJ1-4, with 8 bases that match TRBD1. CDR1 and CDR2 (germline): SGDLS, YYNGEE. The CDR3 loop spans 14 amino acids. Here the CDR3 DNA reads TGTACCAGCAGGGGGCCCCGAATGGACGAAAAACTGTTTTTT. Translated: CTSRGPRMDEKLFF.

Notes on this clonotype: Since the CDR3 does not end with the conserved phenylalanine or tryptophan, this likely comes from a read error. The gene calls are TRBV4-3 and TRBJ1-6, with D uncertain. The CDR3 is made up of 15 amino acids. The germline V gene has CDR1 LGHNA and CDR2 YSLEER. CDR3 sequence (DNA): TGCGCCAACAGCCAAGAGAGCTCCTATAATTCAGCCCTCCACTTA. This encodes CANSQESSYNSALHL.

As concerns this clonotype: Since no conserved phenylalanine or tryptophan closes the CDR3, a read error is the likely cause. The DNA is left out, because the CDR3 cannot be placed on it with certainty; the CDR3 is given as TCRdb lists it. The V gene is TRBV6-6, the J gene TRBJ2-3; the table names TRBD2, a call not compared with the DNA. Counting both end residues, the CDR3 totals 17 amino acids. From germline, CDR1 is MNHNY and CDR2 SVGAGI (reference sequence). The CDR3 here is CVSSSTLDRGGQIGHYS.

This clonotype is classed as medium-sized. This chain uses TRBV6-1 with TRBJ1-5, with a weak D call TRBD1 (6 bases). Trimming shortened V by 5 bases and J by 4 bases, and 15 bases separated the two germline ends. The CDR3 spans 15 residues. The germline V gene has CDR1 MNHNS and CDR2 SASEGT. The CDR3 region has the DNA TGTGCCAGCAGTCAATCAGGGGCGAATAATCAGCCCCAGCATTTT. Translating it yields CASSQSGANNQPQHF.

A remark on this clonotype: Because the CDR3 is missing its conserved closing phenylalanine or tryptophan, this is likely a read error. The DNA is omitted, as the CDR3 cannot be located on it reliably, and the CDR3 follows TCRdb's listing. The V gene is TRBV11-2, the J gene TRBJ1-4; TRBD1 was called by the table and not checked on the DNA. Germline CDR1 reads SGHAT; CDR2 reads FQNNGV. The CDR3 extends over 12 residues, inclusive of both ends. The CDR3 here is CACSTWGGKLFS.

V gene TRBV29-1 combines with J gene TRBJ2-5; a possible D gene is TRBD1 (5 bases). CDR1 is SQVTM and CDR2 is ANQGSEA in the germline V gene. This CDR3 is 16 amino acids long. The chain's CDR3 is CNVEASQLGVQETQYF. The CDR3 nucleotides read TGCAATGTTGAAGCCTCCCAGTTAGGGGTCCAAGAGACCCAGTACTTC.

As for this clonotype: This sequence may be a read error, since a much larger clone differs from it by one base. The V and J genes are TRBV28 and TRBJ2-2; 7 bases align to TRBD2. CDR3 length: 18 amino acids. Germline loops: CDR1 MDHEN, CDR2 SYDVKM. CDR3 sequence: CAGSHRTIGRFNTGELFF. The CDR3, as DNA: TGTGCCGGCAGTCACCGGACTATCGGGAGGTTTAACACCGGGGAGCTGTTTTTT.

Worth noting for this clonotype: The conserved closing phenylalanine or tryptophan is absent in this CDR3, likely reflecting a read error. The DNA is omitted, as the CDR3 cannot be located on it reliably, and the CDR3 follows TCRdb's listing. This chain joins TRBV11-2 and TRBJ2-3; the table assigns TRBD1, which was not confirmed against the DNA. Including both end residues, the CDR3 is 16 amino acids long. Germline CDR1 reads SGHAT; CDR2 reads FQNNGV. CDR3 sequence reads: CASSRTRQGRGYTQCL.